Reported below is one T cell receptor (beta chain). No conserved phenylalanine or tryptophan is present at the end of the CDR3, so a read error is the likely explanation. Each CDR3 protein gets one entry after TCRdb re-called the RT-PCR reads with MiXCR. This sample yields hundreds of thousands of distinct CDR3 sequences, of which 14% are seen a single time; 3.6% belongs to the top ten. This CDR3 comprises 14 residues. Germline CDR1 and CDR2: DFQATT and SNEGSKA (reference sequence). Trimming removed 4 bases at V and 0 bases at J, with 11 bases between. The chain couples TRBV20-1 to TRBJ2-3; the D is unclear. The TCR comes from a female donor in good health, serving as a healthy control. The sample consisted of memory CD4+ T cells from blood. The CDR3 DNA sequence: TGCAGTGCTACCCTCAGTGGCAGCACAGATACGCAGTATTTG. Translating it yields CSATLSGSTDTQYL.